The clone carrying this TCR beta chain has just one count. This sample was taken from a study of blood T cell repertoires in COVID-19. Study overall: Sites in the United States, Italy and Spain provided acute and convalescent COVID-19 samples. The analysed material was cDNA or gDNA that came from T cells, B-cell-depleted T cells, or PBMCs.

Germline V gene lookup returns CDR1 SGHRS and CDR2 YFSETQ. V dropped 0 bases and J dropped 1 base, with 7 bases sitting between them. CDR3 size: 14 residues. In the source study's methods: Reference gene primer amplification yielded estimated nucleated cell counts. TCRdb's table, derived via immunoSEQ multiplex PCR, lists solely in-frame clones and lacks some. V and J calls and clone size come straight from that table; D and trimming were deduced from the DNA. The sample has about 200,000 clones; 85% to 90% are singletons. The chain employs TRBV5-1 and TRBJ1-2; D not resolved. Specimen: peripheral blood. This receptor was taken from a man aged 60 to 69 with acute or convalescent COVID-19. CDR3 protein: CASSLDGNNYGYTF. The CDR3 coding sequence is TGCGCCAGCAGCTTGGACGGTAATAACTATGGCTACACCTTC.